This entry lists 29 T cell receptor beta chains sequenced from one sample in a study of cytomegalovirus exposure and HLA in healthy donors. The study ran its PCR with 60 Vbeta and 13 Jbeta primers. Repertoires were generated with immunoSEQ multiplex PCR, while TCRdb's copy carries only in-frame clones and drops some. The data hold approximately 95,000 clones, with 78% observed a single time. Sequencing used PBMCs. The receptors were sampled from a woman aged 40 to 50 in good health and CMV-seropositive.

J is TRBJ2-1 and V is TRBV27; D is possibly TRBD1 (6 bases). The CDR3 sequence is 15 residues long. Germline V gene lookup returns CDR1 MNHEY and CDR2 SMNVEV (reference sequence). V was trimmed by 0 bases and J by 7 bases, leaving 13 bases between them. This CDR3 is CASSLSDRYGNEQFF. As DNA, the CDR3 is TGTGCCAGCAGTTTATCCGACAGGTACGGGAATGAGCAGTTCTTC.

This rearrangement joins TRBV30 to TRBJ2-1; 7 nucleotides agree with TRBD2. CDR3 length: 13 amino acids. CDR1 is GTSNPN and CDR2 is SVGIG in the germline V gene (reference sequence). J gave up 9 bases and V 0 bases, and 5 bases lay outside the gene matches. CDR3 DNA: TGTGCCTGGAGTGTGGGAGGGAGCGGTGAGCAGTTCTTC. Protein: CAWSVGGSGEQFF.

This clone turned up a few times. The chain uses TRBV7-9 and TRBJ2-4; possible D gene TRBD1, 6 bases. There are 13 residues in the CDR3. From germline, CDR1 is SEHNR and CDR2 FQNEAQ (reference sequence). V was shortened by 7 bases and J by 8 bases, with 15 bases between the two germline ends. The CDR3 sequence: CASTQGGRDIQYF. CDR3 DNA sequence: TGTGCCAGCACCCAAGGGGGACGGGACATTCAGTACTTC. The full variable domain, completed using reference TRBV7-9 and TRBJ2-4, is DTGVSQNPRHKITKRGQNVTFRCDPISEHNRLYWYRQTLGQGPEFLTYFQNEAQLEKSRLLSDRFSAERPKGSFSTLEIQRTEQGDSAMYLCASTQGGRDIQYFGAGTRLSVL.

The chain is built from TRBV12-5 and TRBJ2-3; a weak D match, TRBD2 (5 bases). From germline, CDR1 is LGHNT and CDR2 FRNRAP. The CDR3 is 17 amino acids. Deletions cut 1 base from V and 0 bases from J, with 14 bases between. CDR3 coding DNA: TGTGCTAGTGGTTTGGGTACGACCGGGGTCAGCACAGATACGCAGTATTTT. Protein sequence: CASGLGTTGVSTDTQYF. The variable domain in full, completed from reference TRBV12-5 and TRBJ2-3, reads DARVTQTPRHKVTEMGQEVTMRCQPILGHNTVFWYRQTMMQGLELLAYFRNRAPLDDSGMPKDRFSAEMPDATLATLKIQPSEPRDSAVYFCASGLGTTGVSTDTQYFGPGTRLTVL.

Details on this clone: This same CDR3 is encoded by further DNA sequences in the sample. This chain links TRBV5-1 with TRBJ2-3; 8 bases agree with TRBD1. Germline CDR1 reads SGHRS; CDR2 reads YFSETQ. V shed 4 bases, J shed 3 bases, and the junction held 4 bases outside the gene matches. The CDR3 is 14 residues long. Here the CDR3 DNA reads TGCGCCAGCAGCATAGGACAGGGAACAGATACGCAGTATTTT. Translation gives CASSIGQGTDTQYF.

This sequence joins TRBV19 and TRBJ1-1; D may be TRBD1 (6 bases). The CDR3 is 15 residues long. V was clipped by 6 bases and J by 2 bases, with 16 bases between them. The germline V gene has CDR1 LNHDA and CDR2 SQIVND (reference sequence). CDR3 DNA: TGTGCCAGTAGGACGTACTGGACAGCTAACACTGAAGCTTTCTTT. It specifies CASRTYWTANTEAFF.

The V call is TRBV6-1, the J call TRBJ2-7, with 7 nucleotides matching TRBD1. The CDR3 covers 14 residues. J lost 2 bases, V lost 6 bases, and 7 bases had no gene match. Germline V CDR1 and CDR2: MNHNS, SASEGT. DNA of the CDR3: TGTGCCAGCAGCGAGACAGGGTTGCCCTACGAGCAGTACTTC. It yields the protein CASSETGLPYEQYF.

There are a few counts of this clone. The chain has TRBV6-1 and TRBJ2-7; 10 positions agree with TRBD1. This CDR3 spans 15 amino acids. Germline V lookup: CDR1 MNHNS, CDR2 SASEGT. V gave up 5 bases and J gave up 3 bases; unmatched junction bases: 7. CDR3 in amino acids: CASSSGTGVFYEQYF. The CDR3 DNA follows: TGTGCCAGCAGTTCGGGGACAGGGGTCTTCTACGAGCAGTACTTC.

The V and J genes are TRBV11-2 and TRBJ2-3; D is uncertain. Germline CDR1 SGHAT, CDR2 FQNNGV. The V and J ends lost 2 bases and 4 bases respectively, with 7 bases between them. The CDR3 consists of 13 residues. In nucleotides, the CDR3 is TGTGCCAGCAGCTTATCGGTACCAGATACGCAGTATTTT. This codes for CASSLSVPDTQYF.

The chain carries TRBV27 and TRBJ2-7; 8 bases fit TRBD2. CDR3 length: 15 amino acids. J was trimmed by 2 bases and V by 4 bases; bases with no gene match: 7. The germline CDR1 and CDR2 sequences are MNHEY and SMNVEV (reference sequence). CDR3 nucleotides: TGTGCCAGCAGTTCGTTGAGCGGGAGAGCCTACGAGCAGTACTTC. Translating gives CASSSLSGRAYEQYF.

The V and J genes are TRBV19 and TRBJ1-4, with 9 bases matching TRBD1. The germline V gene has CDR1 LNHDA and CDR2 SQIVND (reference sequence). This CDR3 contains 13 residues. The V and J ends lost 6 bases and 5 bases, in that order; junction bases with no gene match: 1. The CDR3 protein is CASSGTGNEKLFF. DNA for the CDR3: TGTGCCAGTAGCGGGACAGGGAATGAAAAACTGTTTTTT.

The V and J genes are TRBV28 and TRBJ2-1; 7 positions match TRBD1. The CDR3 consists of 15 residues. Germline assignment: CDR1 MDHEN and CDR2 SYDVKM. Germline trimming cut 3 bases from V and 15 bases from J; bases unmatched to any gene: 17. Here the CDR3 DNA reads TGTGCCAGCAGTTTGGGGACAGACTATACAAGGAGAAGGTTCTTC. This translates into CASSLGTDYTRRRFF.

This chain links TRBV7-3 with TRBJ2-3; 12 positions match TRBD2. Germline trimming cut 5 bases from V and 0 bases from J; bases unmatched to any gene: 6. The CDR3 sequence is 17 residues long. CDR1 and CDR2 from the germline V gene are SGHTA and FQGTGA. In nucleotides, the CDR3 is TGTGCCAGCAGCCCCTGGACTAGCGGGACTAGCACAGATACGCAGTATTTT. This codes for CASSPWTSGTSTDTQYF.

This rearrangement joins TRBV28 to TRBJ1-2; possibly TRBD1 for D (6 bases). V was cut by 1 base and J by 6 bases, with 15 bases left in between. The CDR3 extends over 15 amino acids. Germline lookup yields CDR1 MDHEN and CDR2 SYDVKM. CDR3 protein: CASSLSKGRGDGYTF. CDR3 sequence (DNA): TGTGCCAGCAGTTTATCGAAGGGGAGGGGGGATGGCTACACCTTC.

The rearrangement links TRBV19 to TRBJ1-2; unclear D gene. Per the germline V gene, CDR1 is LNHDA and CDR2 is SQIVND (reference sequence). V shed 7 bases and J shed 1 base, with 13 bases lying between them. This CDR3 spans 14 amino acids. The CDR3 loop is CASTGQTINYGYTF. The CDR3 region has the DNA TGTGCCAGTACTGGGCAGACTATTAACTATGGCTACACCTTC.

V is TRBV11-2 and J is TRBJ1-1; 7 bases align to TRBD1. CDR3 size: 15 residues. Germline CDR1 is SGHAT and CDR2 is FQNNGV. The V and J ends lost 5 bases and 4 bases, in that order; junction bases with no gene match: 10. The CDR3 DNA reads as TGTGCCAGCAGCACGCGACAGGGTGAGGGCACTGAAGCTTTCTTT. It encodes CASSTRQGEGTEAFF. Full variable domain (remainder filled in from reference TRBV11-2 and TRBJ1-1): EAGVAQSPRYKIIEKRQSVAFWCNPISGHATLYWYQQILGQGPKLLIQFQNNGVVDDSQLPKDRFSAERLKGVDSTLKIQPAKLEDSAVYLCASSTRQGEGTEAFFGQGTRLTVV.

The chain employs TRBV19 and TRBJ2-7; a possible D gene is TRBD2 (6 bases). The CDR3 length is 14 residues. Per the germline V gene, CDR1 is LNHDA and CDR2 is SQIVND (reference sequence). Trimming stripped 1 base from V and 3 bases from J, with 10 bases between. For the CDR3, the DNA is TGTGCCAGTAGTATAGGTTCCGGGGGCTACGAGCAGTACTTC. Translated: CASSIGSGGYEQYF. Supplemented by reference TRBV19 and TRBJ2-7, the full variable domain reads DGGITQSPKYLFRKEGQNVTLSCEQNLNHDAMYWYRQDPGQGLRLIYYSQIVNDFQKGDIAEGYSVSREKKESFPLTVTSAQKNPTAFYLCASSIGSGGYEQYFGPGTRLTVT.

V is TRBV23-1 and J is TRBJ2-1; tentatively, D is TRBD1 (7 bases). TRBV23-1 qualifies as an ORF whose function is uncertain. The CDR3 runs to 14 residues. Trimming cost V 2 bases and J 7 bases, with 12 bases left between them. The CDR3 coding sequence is TGCGCCAGCAGTCAAGCGGGACAGCTTAATGAGCAGTTCTTC. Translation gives CASSQAGQLNEQFF.

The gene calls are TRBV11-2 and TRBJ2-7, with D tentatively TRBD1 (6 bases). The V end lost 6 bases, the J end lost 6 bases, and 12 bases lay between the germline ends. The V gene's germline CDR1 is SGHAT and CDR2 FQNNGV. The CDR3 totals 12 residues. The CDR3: CASSTGLGEQYF. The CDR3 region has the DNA TGTGCCAGCAGTACAGGGTTGGGCGAGCAGTACTTC.

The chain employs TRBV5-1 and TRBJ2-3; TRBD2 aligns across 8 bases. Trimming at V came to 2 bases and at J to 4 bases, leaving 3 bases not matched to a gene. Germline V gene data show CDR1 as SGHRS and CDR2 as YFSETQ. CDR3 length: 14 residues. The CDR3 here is CASSLGREADTQYF. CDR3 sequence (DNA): TGCGCCAGCAGCTTAGGGCGGGAGGCAGATACGCAGTATTTT. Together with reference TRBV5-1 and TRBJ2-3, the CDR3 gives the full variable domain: KAGVTQTPRYLIKTRGQQVTLSCSPISGHRSVSWYQQTPGQGLQFLFEYFSETQRNKGNFPGRFSGRQFSNSRSEMNVSTLELGDSALYLCASSLGREADTQYFGPGTRLTVL.

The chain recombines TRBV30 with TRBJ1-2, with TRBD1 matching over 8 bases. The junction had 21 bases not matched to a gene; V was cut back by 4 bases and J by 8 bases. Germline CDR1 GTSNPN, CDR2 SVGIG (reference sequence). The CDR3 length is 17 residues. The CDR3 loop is CAWIPNTPSQGARGYTF. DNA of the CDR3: TGTGCCTGGATTCCGAATACCCCATCGCAGGGGGCTCGGGGCTACACCTTC.

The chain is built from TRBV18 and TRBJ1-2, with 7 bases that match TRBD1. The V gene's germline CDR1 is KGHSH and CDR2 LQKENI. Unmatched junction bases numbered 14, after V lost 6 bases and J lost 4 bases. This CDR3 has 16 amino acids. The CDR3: CASSSGQSQEIYGYTF. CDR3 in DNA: TGTGCCAGCTCCTCGGGACAGTCCCAAGAAATCTATGGCTACACCTTC.

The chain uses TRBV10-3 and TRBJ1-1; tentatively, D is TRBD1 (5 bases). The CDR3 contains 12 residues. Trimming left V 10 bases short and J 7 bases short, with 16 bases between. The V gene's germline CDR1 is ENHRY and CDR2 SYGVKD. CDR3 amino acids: CATHLSGGEAFF. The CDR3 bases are TGTGCCACTCATCTCTCCGGGGGTGAAGCTTTCTTT.

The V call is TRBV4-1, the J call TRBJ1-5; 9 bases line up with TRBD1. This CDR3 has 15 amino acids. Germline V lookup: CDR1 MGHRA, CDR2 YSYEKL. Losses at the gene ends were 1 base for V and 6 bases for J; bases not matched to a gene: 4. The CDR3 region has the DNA TGCGCCAGCAGCCAAGGACAGGGGGGCGGTCAGCCCCAGCATTTT. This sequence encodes CASSQGQGGGQPQHF.

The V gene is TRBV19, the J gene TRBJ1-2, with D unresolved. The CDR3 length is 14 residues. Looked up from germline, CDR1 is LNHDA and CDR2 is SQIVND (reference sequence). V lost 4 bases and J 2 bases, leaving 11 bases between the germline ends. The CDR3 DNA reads TGTGCCAGTAGTAATCGGTGGAGAAACTATGGCTACACCTTC. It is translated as CASSNRWRNYGYTF.

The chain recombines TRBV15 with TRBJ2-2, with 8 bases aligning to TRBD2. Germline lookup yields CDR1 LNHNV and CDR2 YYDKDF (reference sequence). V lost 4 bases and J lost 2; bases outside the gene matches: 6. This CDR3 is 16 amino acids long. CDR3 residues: CATSTWTSINTGELFF. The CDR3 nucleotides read TGTGCCACCAGCACCTGGACTAGCATAAACACCGGGGAGCTGTTTTTT.

The CDR3: CASSSTSGSGETQYF. CDR3 coding DNA: TGTGCCAGCAGTTCGACTAGCGGGAGTGGAGAGACCCAGTACTTC. The chain employs TRBV2 and TRBJ2-5, with TRBD2 matching over 12 bases. Germline V gene data show CDR1 as SNHLY and CDR2 as FYNNEI. The CDR3 has 15 amino acids. J was trimmed by 4 bases and V by 5 bases; bases with no gene match: 5.

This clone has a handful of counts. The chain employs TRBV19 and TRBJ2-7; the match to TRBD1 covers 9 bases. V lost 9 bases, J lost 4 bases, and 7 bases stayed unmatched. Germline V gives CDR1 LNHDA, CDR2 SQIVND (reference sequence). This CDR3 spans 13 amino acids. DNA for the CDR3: TGTGCCAGCACGACAGGGGGTGGTTACGAGCAGTACTTC. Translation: CASTTGGGYEQYF.

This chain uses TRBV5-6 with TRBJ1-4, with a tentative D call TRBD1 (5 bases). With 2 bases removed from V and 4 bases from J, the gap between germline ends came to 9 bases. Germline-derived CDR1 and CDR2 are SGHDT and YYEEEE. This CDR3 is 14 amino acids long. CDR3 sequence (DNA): TGTGCCAGCAGCTTCAAGGGGATTAATGAAAAACTGTTTTTT. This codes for CASSFKGINEKLFF.